These 27 T cell receptor beta chains were all obtained from the same sample, sequenced in a study of T cell responses to AZD1222 COVID-19 vaccine. Profiling relied on immunoSEQ multiplex PCR, and the TCRdb table lists in-frame clones only, not all of them. The data show just over 90,000 clones, with 85% to 90% seen just once and about 2.4% held by the top ten. The sample here was peripheral blood, taken 28 days after the second AZD1222 dose. These receptors originate from an adult who received the AZD1222 COVID-19 vaccine.

The chain is built from TRBV21-1 and TRBJ1-1. TRBV21-1 is shown as a pseudogene. The CDR3 spans 17 residues. The CDR3 nucleotides are TGTGCCAGCAGCAAAGTGTCGAAACCGGGAAAGCACACTGAAGCTTTCTTT. This encodes CASSKVSKPGKHTEAFF.

The chain links TRBV2 to TRBJ2-3, with 10 bases matching TRBD2. CDR3 length equals 14 residues. V was pared by 4 bases and J by 6 bases, with 4 bases of the junction left unmatched. Germline V lookup: CDR1 SNHLY, CDR2 FYNNEI. CDR3 residues: CASSGAGGLDTQYF. CDR3 sequence (DNA): TGTGCCAGCAGTGGAGCGGGGGGGTTGGATACGCAGTATTTT.

The chain recombines TRBV13 with TRBJ1-2; D uncertain. Germline CDR1 and CDR2: PRHDT and FYEKMQ (reference sequence). The CDR3 is made up of 14 amino acids. V lost 5 bases and J lost 3, with 13 bases in between. CDR3 nucleotide sequence: TGTGCCAGCAGCAGGTACAGCGGCTACTATGGCTACACCTTC. Protein product: CASSRYSGYYGYTF.

This chain links TRBV28 with TRBJ1-2, with a weak D call TRBD1 (6 bases). CDR1 and CDR2 from the germline V gene are MDHEN and SYDVKM. The V end was cut by 4 bases, the J end by 4 bases, with 22 bases between. This CDR3 is 17 amino acids long. The DNA of the CDR3 is TGTGCCAGCAGTTCGCTAAGCTACAGGGCCAGGGTCTATGGCTACACCTTC. Amino acids: CASSSLSYRARVYGYTF.

This clone was counted only a few times. The CDR3 spells CASSPQGSGQFF. The CDR3 region has the DNA TGTGCCAGCAGCCCTCAGGGAAGCGGGCAGTTCTTC. This chain joins TRBV14 and TRBJ2-1, with D perhaps being TRBD1 or TRBD2 (5 bases each). V was trimmed by 4 bases and J by 12 bases, leaving 13 bases between them. Per the germline V gene, CDR1 is SGHDN and CDR2 is FVKESK. The CDR3 runs to 12 residues.

The gene calls are TRBV5-1 and TRBJ1-4; 8 nucleotides align to TRBD1. V lost 5 bases and J lost 8; bases outside the gene matches: 5. The CDR3 is 13 amino acids. The germline gives CDR1 SGHRS, CDR2 YFSETQ. The chain's CDR3 is CASSPGGREKLFF. DNA of the CDR3: TGCGCCAGCAGTCCAGGGGGCAGGGAAAAACTGTTTTTT. Variable domain in full (rest from reference TRBV5-1 and TRBJ1-4): KAGVTQTPRYLIKTRGQQVTLSCSPISGHRSVSWYQQTPGQGLQFLFEYFSETQRNKGNFPGRFSGRQFSNSRSEMNVSTLELGDSALYLCASSPGGREKLFFGSGTQLSVL.

The V and J genes are TRBV7-2 and TRBJ1-1, with D possibly being TRBD1 (5 bases). This CDR3 comprises 17 residues. Trimming stripped 1 base from V and 2 bases from J, with 17 bases between. CDR1 is SGHTA, CDR2 FQGNSA, per germline. CDR3 coding DNA: TGTGCCAGCAGCTTAGAGTTCGGGGCAGGAGGTAACACTGAAGCTTTCTTT. It is translated as CASSLEFGAGGNTEAFF. Using reference TRBV7-2 and TRBJ1-1 for the parts outside the CDR3, the full variable domain is GAGVSQSPSNKVTEKGKDVELRCDPISGHTALYWYRQSLGQGLEFLIYFQGNSAPDKSGLPSDRFSAERTGGSVSTLTIQRTQQEDSAVYLCASSLEFGAGGNTEAFFGQGTRLTVV.

V usage is TRBV7-3 and J usage is TRBJ2-3; unclear D gene. The germline V gene encodes CDR1 SGHTA and CDR2 FQGTGA. Trimming took off 1 base at V and 2 bases at J, with 10 bases between the two ends. The CDR3 contains 15 residues. CDR3 loop: CASSLNMGFTDTQYF. The CDR3 nucleotides read TGTGCCAGCAGCTTAAATATGGGTTTCACAGATACGCAGTATTTT.

The chain recombines TRBV5-4 with TRBJ1-1; 7 nucleotides align to TRBD1. The length of the CDR3 is 13 residues. After removal of 4 bases from V and 2 bases from J, the junction contained 2 bases not matched to a gene. Germline CDR1 is SGHNT and CDR2 is YYREEE (reference sequence). CDR3 sequence (DNA): TGTGCCAGCAGCGAGGGGGCCAACACTGAAGCTTTCTTT. It yields the protein CASSEGANTEAFF.

V is TRBV6-2 or TRBV6-3 and J is TRBJ2-5, with TRBD2 matching 8 bases. J gave up 4 bases and V 5 bases, and 9 bases lay outside the gene matches. The germline gives CDR1 MNHEY, CDR2 SVGEGT. The CDR3 is 15 residues long. In DNA, the CDR3 is TGTGCCAGCAGTGGCCTCCGGGGGGGCCGAGAGACCCAGTACTTC. This codes for CASSGLRGGRETQYF.

V and J are TRBV19 and TRBJ1-2; D gene uncertain. The V end lost 3 bases, the J end lost 2 bases, and 10 bases lay between the germline ends. The germline V gene encodes CDR1 LNHDA and CDR2 SQIVND (reference sequence). CDR3 length: 14 residues. CDR3 nucleotide sequence: TGTGCCAGTAGTATTTTTCAGATGAACTATGGCTACACCTTC. Its protein product is CASSIFQMNYGYTF.

The V call is TRBV2, the J call TRBJ1-2, with a possible D match to TRBD1 (5 bases). The V end was cut by 8 bases, the J end by 2 bases, with 15 bases between. In germline, CDR1 is SNHLY, CDR2 FYNNEI. The CDR3 covers 14 residues. CDR3 sequence (DNA): TGTGCCAGCTCTGTCTCAGGGCTGAACTATGGCTACACCTTC. This codes for CASSVSGLNYGYTF.

The J gene is TRBJ1-6, the V gene TRBV9; TRBD1 matches at 7 bases. Germline V lookup: CDR1 SGDLS, CDR2 YYNGEE. This CDR3 contains 15 residues. V shed 0 bases, J shed 7 bases, and the junction held 4 bases outside the gene matches. The CDR3 coding sequence is TGTGCCAGCAGCGTAGGACAGGGCTCCAATTCACCCCTCCACTTT. Translated, it gives CASSVGQGSNSPLHF.

The V call is TRBV7-9, the J call TRBJ1-6; the D gene is possibly TRBD1 (6 bases). The CDR3 totals 14 residues. The germline V gene has CDR1 SEHNR and CDR2 FQNEAQ (reference sequence). Between the trimmed V and J ends, which lost 2 bases and 7 bases, there was a span of 9 bases. Here the CDR3 DNA reads TGTGCCAGCAGCTTACCCGACAGGAATTCACCCCTCCACTTT. Translated: CASSLPDRNSPLHF.

V is TRBV27 and J is TRBJ1-1, with TRBD1 matching over 8 bases. CDR3 length: 15 amino acids. V was pared by 4 bases and J by 1 base, with 5 bases of the junction left unmatched. CDR1 MNHEY and CDR2 SMNVEV come from the germline V gene (reference sequence). This CDR3 reads CASSSTQGANTEAFF. CDR3 bases: TGTGCCAGCAGTTCCACCCAGGGGGCGAACACTGAAGCTTTCTTT.

This clone was seen a single time. The chain joins TRBV29-1 to TRBJ2-1, with D hard to call. The ends were cut back, 7 bases at V and 8 bases at J, with 15 bases in the middle. This CDR3 has 12 amino acids. Germline V gene data show CDR1 as SQVTM and CDR2 as ANQGSEA. The CDR3 reads CSGKGHDDEQFF. CDR3 nucleotides: TGCAGCGGAAAAGGGCATGATGATGAGCAGTTCTTC.

The chain joins TRBV21-1 to TRBJ2-2; the table's D call TRBD2 went unverified against the DNA. TRBV21-1 is assigned pseudogene status. This CDR3 spans 17 amino acids. This CDR3 reads CASSKVSGGPNTGELFF. In DNA form, the CDR3 reads TGTGCCAGCAGCAAAGTTAGCGGGGGACCGAACACCGGGGAGCTGTTTTTT.

The V call is TRBV7-2, the J call TRBJ2-2; 11 bases line up with TRBD2. Germline CDR1 SGHTA, CDR2 FQGNSA. CDR3 size: 15 residues. V lost 2 bases and J lost 7; bases outside the gene matches: 3. CDR3 DNA: TGTGCCAGCAGCTTACTTAGCGGGAGGGACGGGGAGCTGTTTTTT. Protein: CASSLLSGRDGELFF.

The chain employs TRBV12-5 and TRBJ2-5, with D tentatively TRBD1 (6 bases). V was cut by 2 bases and J by 7 bases, with 23 bases left in between. The germline CDR1 and CDR2 sequences are LGHNT and FRNRAP. The CDR3 totals 17 residues. The CDR3 loop reads CASGLTQGTNPIWTQYF. For the CDR3, the DNA is TGTGCTAGTGGTTTGACACAGGGTACCAATCCCATCTGGACCCAGTACTTC.

This clone was recorded a few times. The V call is TRBV19, the J call TRBJ1-6; D is unclear. Trimming removed 7 bases at V and 5 bases at J, with 9 bases between. Germline lookup yields CDR1 LNHDA and CDR2 SQIVND (reference sequence). The CDR3 spans 13 residues. CDR3 sequence (DNA): TGTGCCAGTACCCGGGCCGATAATTCACCCCTCCACTTT. This sequence encodes CASTRADNSPLHF.

This chain uses TRBV7-6 with TRBJ1-1; 7 positions match TRBD1. Germline V lookup: CDR1 SGHVS, CDR2 FNYEAQ. The CDR3 consists of 16 residues. V shed 4 bases and J 8 bases; nucleotides not matched to a gene: 16. As DNA, the CDR3 is TGTGCCAGCAGCTCCACAGGGGATTGGTCCCGCCAGGAAGCTTTCTTT. Protein: CASSSTGDWSRQEAFF.

The DNA for the CDR3 is TGTGCCAGCAGGGTGACAGGGGCGTCCTCTGGCTACACCTTC. Protein sequence: CASRVTGASSGYTF. The V call is TRBV25-1, the J call TRBJ1-2, with TRBD1 matching 8 bases. Germline values: CDR1 MGHDK, CDR2 SYGVNS. The CDR3 totals 14 residues. V was clipped by 6 bases and J by 7 bases; unmatched bases: 10.

This clone came up a few times. This chain connects TRBV5-1 to TRBJ1-6; D is unresolved. Germline values: CDR1 SGHRS, CDR2 YFSETQ. The length of the CDR3 is 15 residues. V gave up 0 bases and J gave up 3 bases, with 7 bases separating them. The CDR3 region is CASSLEGNYNSPLHF. CDR3 bases: TGCGCCAGCAGCTTGGAAGGGAACTATAATTCACCCCTCCACTTT.

This chain joins TRBV14 and TRBJ1-3; 7 positions match TRBD1. The CDR3 spans 14 residues. Germline CDR1 SGHDN, CDR2 FVKESK. V was pared by 4 bases and J by 2 bases, with 2 bases of the junction left unmatched. The DNA of the CDR3 is TGTGCCAGCAGCCCCACAGGGGCTGGAAACACCATATATTTT. This gives the protein CASSPTGAGNTIYF.

V is TRBV27 and J is TRBJ2-5; D is unclear. The germline V gene encodes CDR1 MNHEY and CDR2 SMNVEV (reference sequence). This CDR3 has 13 residues. The V and J ends lost 5 bases and 5 bases respectively, with 12 bases between them. The CDR3 DNA reads TGTGCCAGCAGTCTGAAGGACGGGGAGACCCAGTACTTC. Its protein is CASSLKDGETQYF.

This clone has more than one count but fewer than ten. The rearrangement uses TRBV9 and TRBJ2-1; 8 nucleotides agree with TRBD2. Germline V lookup: CDR1 SGDLS, CDR2 YYNGEE. The trim removed 1 base at V and 2 bases at J, leaving 5 bases unmatched. The CDR3 contains 16 residues. This chain's CDR3 is CASSVSERGTYNEQFF. DNA of the CDR3: TGTGCCAGCAGCGTATCTGAGCGGGGGACCTACAATGAGCAGTTCTTC.

The gene calls are TRBV6-5 and TRBJ2-1, with D possibly called TRBD1 or TRBD2 (6 bases each). Trimming removed 5 bases from V and 7 bases from J, with 15 bases in between. This CDR3 is built from 14 residues. CDR1 and CDR2 from the germline V gene are MNHEY and SVGAGI. CDR3 loop: CASSRGAAGNEQFF. In nucleotides, the CDR3 is TGTGCCAGCAGTAGGGGGGCCGCGGGTAATGAGCAGTTCTTC.